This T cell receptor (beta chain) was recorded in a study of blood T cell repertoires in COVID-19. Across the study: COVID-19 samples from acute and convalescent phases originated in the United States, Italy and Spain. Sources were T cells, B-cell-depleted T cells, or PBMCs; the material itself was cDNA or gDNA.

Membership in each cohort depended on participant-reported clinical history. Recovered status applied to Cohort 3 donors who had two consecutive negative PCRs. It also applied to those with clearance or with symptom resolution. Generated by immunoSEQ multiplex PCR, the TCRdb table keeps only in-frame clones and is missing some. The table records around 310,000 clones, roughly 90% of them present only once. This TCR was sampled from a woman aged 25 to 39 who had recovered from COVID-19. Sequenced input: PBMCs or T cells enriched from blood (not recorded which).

CDR3 loop: CAISDALTGTDTQYF. CDR3 DNA sequence: TGTGCCATCAGTGACGCTTTGACAGGGACAGATACGCAGTATTTT. The chain employs TRBV10-3 and TRBJ2-3; TRBD1 aligns across 7 bases. The CDR3 runs to 15 residues. Losses at the gene ends were 3 bases for V and 3 bases for J; bases not matched to a gene: 6. From germline, CDR1 is ENHRY and CDR2 SYGVKD.